This T cell receptor beta chain appears in the sequencing data of a study of blood T cell repertoires in COVID-19. Overall study: Samples came from the United States, Italy and Spain, spanning acute and convalescent COVID-19. Nucleic acid was either cDNA or gDNA, and it came from T cells, B-cell-depleted T cells, or PBMCs.

Study processing details: Using reference gene primer amplification, nucleated cell counts were estimated. The protocol was immunoSEQ multiplex PCR, while the TCRdb copy is restricted to in-frame clones and leaves out a portion. From that table come the V and J calls and clone size; the DNA was used to work out D and trimming. The table lists 250,000 to 300,000 clones, 75% to 90% of them singletons, with 10% to 13% in the top ten. This CDR3 is 13 amino acids long. Trimming cost V 5 bases and J 5 bases, with 11 bases left between them. CDR1 is LNHDA, CDR2 SQIVND, per germline (reference sequence). Seattle patients were enrolled while actively infected and followed longitudinally.

Sequencing was performed on peripheral blood. The chain recombines TRBV19 with TRBJ2-3; perhaps TRBD1 as D (6 bases). This TCR was recovered from a woman between 65 and 79 years old with COVID-19, enrolled during active disease. The CDR3 reads CASSGQSGDTQYF. CDR3 bases: TGTGCCAGTAGTGGACAGTCGGGAGATACGCAGTATTTT.